This T cell receptor (beta chain) appears in the sequencing data of a study of T cell responses to AZD1222 COVID-19 vaccine. Some clones are missing from TCRdb's copy, which holds only in-frame ones; the method was immunoSEQ multiplex PCR. The sample holds some 79,000 clones, over 70% seen once. Comment on this clone: Its antigen remains unidentified.

General observations from the study: Spike-specific TCR breadth and depth went up after people got two AZD1222 doses. Only six individuals given AZD1222 were seropositive at baseline. Clonal diversity may have been underestimated in mostly white British donors.

The germline CDR1 and CDR2 sequences are LGHNA and YSLEER. V lost 4 bases, J lost 3 bases, and 7 bases stayed unmatched. The length of the CDR3 is 15 residues. The chain joins TRBV4-3 to TRBJ2-7; 9 nucleotides agree with TRBD2. This receptor was identified in an adult who received the AZD1222 COVID-19 vaccine. The sequencing here drew on peripheral blood, taken 28 days after the second AZD1222 dose. The CDR3 spells CASSLRLAELYEQYF. The CDR3 DNA follows: TGCGCCAGCAGCCTGCGACTAGCGGAGCTCTACGAGCAGTACTTC.